These 32 T cell receptor beta chains were all obtained from the same sample, sequenced in a study of blood T cell repertoires in COVID-19. Sequencing was performed with immunoSEQ multiplex PCR; in TCRdb, only in-frame clones are kept and a portion is missing. This table holds some 240,000 clones, 80% to 90% found once. Specimen: peripheral blood. The receptors stem from a woman between 40 and 50 years old who had recovered from COVID-19.

The chain employs TRBV19 and TRBJ2-7; D might be TRBD2 (7 bases). V was clipped by 1 base and J by 7 bases, with 20 bases between them. The CDR3 consists of 16 residues. CDR1 is LNHDA and CDR2 is SQIVND in the germline V gene (reference sequence). The CDR3 nucleotides are TGTGCCAGTAGTATAGTGATGGGGGCCTCAGCGGGAGAGCAGTACTTC. Protein: CASSIVMGASAGEQYF.

J is TRBJ1-6 and V is TRBV21-1. TRBV21-1 is an annotated pseudogene. This CDR3 contains 17 residues. DNA for the CDR3: TGTGCCAGCAACAGAGGGCTCCAGAGCTCCTATAATTCACCCCTCCACTTT. Protein: CASNRGLQSSYNSPLHF.

This clone was detected only a few times. The rearrangement joins TRBV4-3 to TRBJ1-2, with 7 bases aligning to TRBD1. Per the germline V gene, CDR1 is LGHNA and CDR2 is YSLEER. V shed 0 bases, J shed 7 bases, and the junction held 11 bases outside the gene matches. CDR3 length equals 16 residues. The CDR3 spells CASSQDLRTRQGGYTF. The CDR3 region has the DNA TGCGCCAGCAGCCAAGATCTCAGGACAAGACAGGGTGGCTACACCTTC.

The genes are TRBV7-2 and TRBJ1-4, with TRBD1 matching 10 bases. Germline V gives CDR1 SGHTA, CDR2 FQGNSA. V shed 5 bases and J 7 bases; nucleotides not matched to a gene: 4. The CDR3 totals 14 residues. The CDR3 DNA is TGTGCCAGCAGCCGGGACAGGGGAGCTGAAAAACTGTTTTTT. Translated, it gives CASSRDRGAEKLFF.

This chain's CDR3 is CASSQGAQGGEKLFF. Written as DNA, the CDR3 is TGCGCCAGCAGCCAAGGGGCACAGGGTGGTGAAAAACTGTTTTTT. This rearrangement joins TRBV4-1 to TRBJ1-4; D is perhaps TRBD1 (6 bases). Germline CDR1 is MGHRA and CDR2 is YSYEKL. The CDR3 contains 15 residues. V was clipped by 1 base and J by 7 bases, with 13 bases between them.

V and J are TRBV5-1 and TRBJ1-4; TRBD1 is a possible D gene (5 bases). Germline V gene lookup returns CDR1 SGHRS and CDR2 YFSETQ. Trimming took off 4 bases at V and 5 bases at J, with 24 bases between the two ends. This CDR3 region has 18 residues. The CDR3 protein is CASSHGRALGQNNEKLFF. CDR3 nucleotides: TGCGCCAGCAGCCACGGAAGGGCCCTGGGGCAGAACAATGAAAAACTGTTTTTT.

This chain links TRBV20-1 with TRBJ2-1, with 9 bases lining up with TRBD2. The CDR3 spans 17 residues. V gave up 3 bases and J gave up 6 bases; unmatched junction bases: 15. The germline CDR1 and CDR2 sequences are DFQATT and SNEGSKA (reference sequence). This CDR3 reads CSASRPLAGVYVNEQFF. In DNA form, the CDR3 reads TGCAGTGCTAGTCGCCCATTAGCGGGGGTATATGTCAATGAGCAGTTCTTC.

The rearrangement joins TRBV2 to TRBJ1-4; D is ambiguous. Germline-derived CDR1 and CDR2 are SNHLY and FYNNEI. V lost 9 bases and J 5 bases, leaving 13 bases between the germline ends. The CDR3 extends over 13 amino acids. CDR3 nucleotide sequence: TGTGCCAGTAATGTCTATCTCAATGAAAAACTGTTTTTT. This codes for CASNVYLNEKLFF.

The chain links TRBV19 to TRBJ2-7; 8 bases match TRBD2. Germline V gene lookup returns CDR1 LNHDA and CDR2 SQIVND (reference sequence). The V segment lost 5 bases and the J segment 5 bases; nucleotides outside the gene matches: 5. This CDR3 has 13 amino acids. The chain's CDR3 is CASSPTSGHEQYF. The CDR3, as DNA: TGTGCCAGTAGTCCCACTAGCGGCCACGAGCAGTACTTC.

The chain couples TRBV4-3 to TRBJ2-2, with D possibly matching TRBD2 (5 bases). CDR3 length: 15 amino acids. Between the trimmed V and J ends, which lost 0 bases and 6 bases, there was a span of 11 bases. Germline V CDR1 and CDR2: LGHNA, YSLEER. CDR3 loop: CASSQDRGIAGELFF. The CDR3 nucleotides are TGCGCCAGCAGCCAAGATAGAGGGATTGCCGGGGAGCTGTTTTTT.

The chain couples TRBV18 to TRBJ2-3; 7 bases fit TRBD2. CDR1 is KGHSH and CDR2 is LQKENI in the germline V gene. The CDR3 consists of 17 residues. V lost 3 bases and J lost 2; bases outside the gene matches: 11. CDR3 residues: CASSPSTPSGSTDTQYF. DNA of the CDR3: TGTGCCAGCTCACCGTCTACCCCTAGCGGCTCCACAGATACGCAGTATTTT.

The chain recombines TRBV2 with TRBJ2-7; 9 bases map to TRBD1. V lost 10 bases, J lost 2 bases, and 9 bases stayed unmatched. Germline lookup yields CDR1 SNHLY and CDR2 FYNNEI. CDR3 length: 14 amino acids. The CDR3 DNA reads TGTGCCACCAACGGACAGGGGCGACCCTACGAGCAGTACTTC. It translates to CATNGQGRPYEQYF.

The chain carries TRBV11-3 and TRBJ2-5; D is uncertain. Germline V gene data show CDR1 as SGHNT and CDR2 as YENEEA. CDR3 length equals 11 residues. V was cut by 8 bases and J by 2 bases, with 6 bases left in between. The CDR3, as DNA: TGTGCCAGCGCTCTACAAGAGACCCAGTACTTC. Its translation: CASALQETQYF. Full variable domain (outside the CDR3, taken from reference TRBV11-3 and TRBJ2-5): EAGVVQSPRYKIIEKKQPVAFWCNPISGHNTLYWYLQNLGQGPELLIRYENEEAVDDSQLPKDRFSAERLKGVDSTLKIQPAELGDSAVYLCASALQETQYFGPGTRLLVL.

This chain connects TRBV24-1 to TRBJ1-1; D is unclear. Trimming shortened V by 7 bases and J by 1 base, and 9 bases separated the two germline ends. The CDR3 covers 13 residues. The germline V gene has CDR1 KGHDR and CDR2 SFDVKD. This CDR3 reads CATSKSGNTEAFF. DNA for the CDR3: TGTGCCACCAGCAAGTCAGGGAACACTGAAGCTTTCTTT.

The chain recombines TRBV19 with TRBJ1-4; D may be TRBD1 (5 bases). This CDR3 comprises 12 residues. Germline V gives CDR1 LNHDA, CDR2 SQIVND (reference sequence). Deletions cut 8 bases from V and 7 bases from J, with 11 bases between. The CDR3 loop reads CASSGGFEKLFF. The CDR3 nucleotides are TGTGCCAGTTCGGGGGGGTTTGAAAAACTGTTTTTT.

The V and J genes are TRBV30 and TRBJ1-5, with a weak D call TRBD1 (5 bases). The CDR3 is made up of 16 amino acids. From germline, CDR1 is GTSNPN and CDR2 SVGIG (reference sequence). The V and J ends lost 0 bases and 1 base respectively, with 13 bases between them. CDR3 sequence: CAWSVPRGGSNQPQHF. For the CDR3, the DNA is TGTGCCTGGAGTGTACCGCGTGGGGGGAGCAATCAGCCCCAGCATTTT.

This clone has only one observation. This chain links TRBV7-3 with TRBJ1-1; D remains ambiguous. CDR1 and CDR2 (germline): SGHTA, FQGTGA. The length of the CDR3 is 13 residues. Deletions cut 2 bases from V and 0 bases from J, with 4 bases between. The CDR3 is CASSLSVNTEAFF. DNA for the CDR3: TGTGCCAGCAGCTTATCCGTGAACACTGAAGCTTTCTTT.

The rearrangement links TRBV12-3 or TRBV12-4 to TRBJ1-4, with unresolved D. V lost 2 bases to trimming and J lost 5 bases, with 3 bases between them. This CDR3 has 12 amino acids. The CDR3 is CASSLTNEKLFF. Here the CDR3 DNA reads TGTGCCAGCAGTTTAACAAATGAAAAACTGTTTTTT.

The gene calls are TRBV28 and TRBJ1-5; perhaps TRBD1 as D (6 bases). Looked up from germline, CDR1 is MDHEN and CDR2 is SYDVKM. The V and J ends lost 4 bases and 4 bases respectively, with 8 bases between them. The CDR3 covers 13 residues. The CDR3 DNA sequence: TGTGCCAGCAGTTCACAGGGTAATCAGCCCCAGCATTTT. Protein: CASSSQGNQPQHF.

This chain links TRBV5-6 with TRBJ2-3, with TRBD2 as a possible D gene (5 bases). The V gene lost 4 bases and the J gene lost 1 base, with 7 bases spanning the gap. Germline-derived CDR1 and CDR2 are SGHDT and YYEEEE. This CDR3 has 13 amino acids. The DNA for the CDR3 is TGTGCCAGCAGCCCCGGGGGCACAGATACGCAGTATTTT. This codes for CASSPGGTDTQYF.

This clone turned up a few times. The chain joins TRBV10-3 to TRBJ2-3; 9 bases align to TRBD1. J lost 5 bases, V lost 7 bases, and 7 bases had no gene match. Germline CDR1 is ENHRY and CDR2 is SYGVKD. The CDR3 sequence is 14 residues long. The chain's CDR3 is CAITNGQGKDTQYF. The CDR3 DNA reads TGTGCCATCACTAACGGACAGGGGAAAGATACGCAGTATTTT.

This chain joins TRBV7-6 and TRBJ2-7; 8 positions agree with TRBD1. Per the germline V gene, CDR1 is SGHVS and CDR2 is FNYEAQ. With V trimmed by 5 bases and J by 7 bases, 10 bases remained unmatched. The CDR3 extends over 14 amino acids. CDR3 nucleotides: TGTGCCAGCAGCCCTGTGACAGGGGCGGGGGAGCAGTACTTC. As protein: CASSPVTGAGEQYF.

This sequence joins TRBV29-1 and TRBJ1-2; TRBD1 agrees at 7 bases. CDR3 size: 11 residues. CDR1 is SQVTM, CDR2 ANQGSEA, per germline. J gave up 6 bases and V 7 bases, and 5 bases lay outside the gene matches. Here the CDR3 DNA reads TGCAGCGACGGACAGGCGGATGGCTACACCTTC. Translation gives CSDGQADGYTF. The variable domain in full, with the rest retrieved from reference TRBV29-1 and TRBJ1-2, is SAVISQKPSRDICQRGTSLTIQCQVDSQVTMMFWYRQQPGQSLTLIATANQGSEATYESGFVIDKFPISRPNLTFSTLTVSNMSPEDSSIYLCSDGQADGYTFGSGTRLTVV.

The genes are TRBV20-1 and TRBJ1-5; D may be TRBD1 (5 bases). Germline lookup yields CDR1 DFQATT and CDR2 SNEGSKA (reference sequence). V was clipped by 3 bases and J by 4 bases, with 13 bases between them. The CDR3 has 14 residues. Here the CDR3 reads CSASQGMYNQPQHF. In DNA, the CDR3 is TGCAGTGCTAGTCAGGGAATGTATAATCAGCCCCAGCATTTT.

This chain links TRBV19 with TRBJ1-5; 7 bases match TRBD1. This CDR3 comprises 14 residues. Germline trimming cut 7 bases from V and 9 bases from J; bases unmatched to any gene: 12. CDR1 and CDR2 (germline): LNHDA, SQIVND (reference sequence). The CDR3 bases are TGTGCCAGTACCGAAGGGACAGTTGAAGGGCCCCAGCATTTT. Translation: CASTEGTVEGPQHF. Full variable domain (remainder filled in from reference TRBV19 and TRBJ1-5): DGGITQSPKYLFRKEGQNVTLSCEQNLNHDAMYWYRQDPGQGLRLIYYSQIVNDFQKGDIAEGYSVSREKKESFPLTVTSAQKNPTAFYLCASTEGTVEGPQHFGDGTRLSIL.

This chain links TRBV14 with TRBJ2-5; 7 bases are shared with TRBD2. CDR3 length: 14 amino acids. Germline CDR1 SGHDN, CDR2 FVKESK. V gave up 0 bases and J gave up 4 bases; unmatched junction bases: 2. The CDR3 DNA is TGTGCCAGCAGCCAAGAATGGGGGGGAGAGACCCAGTACTTC. Translation gives CASSQEWGGETQYF. Variable domain in full (rest from reference TRBV14 and TRBJ2-5): EAGVTQFPSHSVIEKGQTVTLRCDPISGHDNLYWYRRVMGKEIKFLLHFVKESKQDESGMPNNRFLAERTGGTYSTLKVQPAELEDSGVYFCASSQEWGGETQYFGPGTRLLVL.

The gene calls are TRBV29-1 and TRBJ2-1; D is possibly TRBD2 (5 bases). CDR1 is SQVTM and CDR2 is ANQGSEA in the germline V gene. The CDR3 is 13 residues long. V was pared by 4 bases and J by 6 bases, with 13 bases between. The CDR3 region is CSVGRGLGNEQFF. The CDR3 DNA sequence: TGCAGCGTTGGACGAGGGCTGGGCAATGAGCAGTTCTTC.

There are a few counts of this clone. V gene TRBV12-3 or TRBV12-4 combines with J gene TRBJ1-6, with TRBD1 identical over 7 bases. The CDR3 covers 13 residues. V was pared by 6 bases and J by 10 bases, with 6 bases of the junction left unmatched. DNA for the CDR3: TGTGCCAGCAGCTACACAGGGGTATCACCCCTCCACTTT. It is translated as CASSYTGVSPLHF.

The V and J genes are TRBV29-1 and TRBJ1-1; 9 positions agree with TRBD1. The CDR3 has 14 residues. CDR1 and CDR2 from the germline V gene are SQVTM and ANQGSEA. V lost 4 bases to trimming and J lost 6 bases; unmatched junction nucleotides: 9. The CDR3 sequence is CSVAHDRGIAEAFF. The CDR3 nucleotides are TGCAGCGTTGCTCACGACAGGGGGATCGCTGAAGCTTTCTTT. The variable domain in full, completed from reference TRBV29-1 and TRBJ1-1, reads SAVISQKPSRDICQRGTSLTIQCQVDSQVTMMFWYRQQPGQSLTLIATANQGSEATYESGFVIDKFPISRPNLTFSTLTVSNMSPEDSSIYLCSVAHDRGIAEAFFGQGTRLTVV.

The gene calls are TRBV7-8 and TRBJ2-1; 13 nucleotides line up with TRBD2. J gave up 6 bases and V 4 bases, and 9 bases lay outside the gene matches. This CDR3 comprises 17 residues. Looked up from germline, CDR1 is SGHVS and CDR2 is FQNEAQ. Here the CDR3 DNA reads TGTGCCAGCAGCTCCCGGACTAGCGGGGGCGGTTTCAATGAGCAGTTCTTC. This gives the protein CASSSRTSGGGFNEQFF. The full variable domain, its missing parts supplied by reference TRBV7-8 and TRBJ2-1, is GAGVSQSPRYKVAKRGQDVALRCDPISGHVSLFWYQQALGQGPEFLTYFQNEAQLDKSGLPSDRFFAERPEGSVSTLKIQRTQQEDSAVYLCASSSRTSGGGFNEQFFGPGTRLTVL.

The chain combines TRBV20-1 with TRBJ1-2, with 8 positions matching TRBD1. Germline V gene data show CDR1 as DFQATT and CDR2 as SNEGSKA (reference sequence). The V and J ends lost 3 bases and 6 bases, in that order; junction bases with no gene match: 15. The CDR3 loop spans 16 amino acids. CDR3 DNA sequence: TGCAGTGCTAGTGGGGGCAGGGGGCAGCGCGGCGATGGCTACACCTTC. Translation gives CSASGGRGQRGDGYTF.

The chain recombines TRBV7-9 with TRBJ1-1; TRBD1 agrees at 7 bases. CDR3 size: 13 residues. With 4 bases clipped from V and 7 bases from J, the junction kept 6 bases outside the gene matches. The V gene's germline CDR1 is SEHNR and CDR2 FQNEAQ (reference sequence). CDR3 bases: TGTGCCAGCAGCTGGAGGGACAGACTTGAAGCTTTCTTT. Translating it yields CASSWRDRLEAFF.